This T cell receptor beta chain was profiled in a study of T cells in Graves' hyperthyroidism and ophthalmopathy (dated by TCRdb to the late 2010s). General notes on the study: Peripheral blood samples were taken at initial diagnosis, before any treatment was given. To identify TCR V-J signatures that set the groups apart, the researchers used a discovery cohort of approximately 98 patients, made up of under 50 with Graves' ophthalmopathy and some 60 with stable Graves' hyperthyroidism. An independent validation cohort of around 19 hyperthyroidism patients and about 16 patients who later progressed to ophthalmopathy tested prospective prediction of ophthalmopathy. For training and testing, the 100 or so patients in the discovery cohort were randomly divided in a 7:3 ratio. Thyroid tissue and blood T-cell repertoires from about six Graves' hyperthyroidism patients were also compared in the study. After sampling, hyperthyroidism patients received methimazole starting at 30 mg daily, and ophthalmopathy patients received high-dose intravenous methylprednisolone. The paper describes TCR Vbeta CDR3 sequencing of around 130 peripheral blood samples, made up of roughly 40 ophthalmopathy patients, around 78 hyperthyroidism patients and 17 progressor patients.

TCR beta CDR3 regions were amplified from RNA transcripts. The TCR CDR3 was subjected to a first round of RT-PCR using the HTBI primer set and the Qiagen OneStep RT-PCR kit. Libraries were constructed in a second round of multiplex PCR, after which size selection and purification were performed. Libraries were sequenced paired-end with 100 bp reads on an Illumina HiSeq2000. Per the original workflow: SOAPnuke was used to process the raw data, removing reads that contained adapters or uncalled bases, had a mean Phred below 15, or lacked an exact match to the constant primer or identifier. COPE v1.2.5 was used to merge the high-quality paired reads, and each unique nucleotide sequence was defined as a clonotype. MiTCR v1.1 was used to align the clonotypes against IMGT TRBV, TRBD and TRBJ reference segments. The analysis was restricted to V-J combinations with a frequency above 0.0001, which together covered 99.2% of the repertoires. The TCS score was defined as the ratio of F50 (clonal expansion) to E x V (chaos), calculated using BLOSUM62-based TCRdist between CDR3 peptides within each V-J. Welch's t-statistics and random forest reduced around 510 V-J features to roughly 13, which were used in a naive Bayes classifier (R e1071). Thyroid-blood repertoire similarity was quantified with the Morisita-Horn index. The public reads were reanalyzed by TCRdb: fastp trimming at Q25, MiXCR alignment, in-frame beta chains only. Rows are combined by CDR3 protein, so each entry shows the most common genes and DNA. TCRdb's processing, not the study's, gives the V and J calls here. This sample comprises around 23,000 distinct CDR3 sequences, approximately 49% of them detected only once. The ten largest make up about 25% of the sample.

Hyperthyroidism patients were aged 18 to 65 years and newly diagnosed, with disease duration of less than 2 months. The study excluded patients with uncontrolled infections, other autoimmune diseases, pregnancy or lactation. Diagnoses were established on the basis of clinical symptoms, serum thyroxine and TRAb, thyroid ultrasound, and orbital computed tomography. Blood from progressor patients was drawn when they were first diagnosed with hyperthyroidism, before any ophthalmopathy symptoms appeared. PBMCs were separated from roughly 9.6 ml of fresh peripheral blood using Ficoll-Paque density gradient centrifugation. Progressor patients were defined as those initially diagnosed with Graves' hyperthyroidism in whom ophthalmopathy developed during follow-up. Total RNA was extracted using Trizol reagent, and RNA quality was assessed on an Agilent 2100 Bioanalyzer. Relative to its sample, this clonotype is medium-sized (0.01 to 0.1%). Its recognized antigen is unknown. No clone much larger than this one lies a single base away; base qualities are absent.

Cut back by 0 bases and 5 bases, the V and J ends lie 14 bases apart. CDR1 and CDR2 are read off the germline V gene (reference sequence) as DFQATT and SNEGSKA. The CDR3 runs 14 amino acids, cysteine and phenylalanine included. Only the CDR3 region is kept as DNA, spanning 42 bases read in frame from base 1. What the work shows at the level of the full study, not this receptor alone: No statistical method was used to set the sample size in advance, and investigators knew the group allocation. In validation, the model predicted progression to ophthalmopathy a median of about 6.5 months before onset, with about 64% sensitivity and roughly 72% specificity. A 13 V-J signature model separated ophthalmopathy from stable hyperthyroidism, with approximately 87% sensitivity and about 81% specificity in cross-validation and 80%/75% in testing. Most expanded thyroid clonotypes (frequency above 0.001) were also found in blood, which suggests that blood repertoires may mirror thyroid immune responses.

The TCR was taken from a woman in her forties with Graves' hyperthyroidism that later progressed to Graves' ophthalmopathy. The V and J genes are TRBV20-1 and TRBJ2-7; TRBD2 is a possible D gene, resting on 6 matching bases. Sequencing was done on a sample of blood. The DNA sequence follows: TGCAGTGCTAGAGATCCCGGGGGATCGGACGAGCAGTACTTC. The encoded protein is CSARDPGGSDEQYF.